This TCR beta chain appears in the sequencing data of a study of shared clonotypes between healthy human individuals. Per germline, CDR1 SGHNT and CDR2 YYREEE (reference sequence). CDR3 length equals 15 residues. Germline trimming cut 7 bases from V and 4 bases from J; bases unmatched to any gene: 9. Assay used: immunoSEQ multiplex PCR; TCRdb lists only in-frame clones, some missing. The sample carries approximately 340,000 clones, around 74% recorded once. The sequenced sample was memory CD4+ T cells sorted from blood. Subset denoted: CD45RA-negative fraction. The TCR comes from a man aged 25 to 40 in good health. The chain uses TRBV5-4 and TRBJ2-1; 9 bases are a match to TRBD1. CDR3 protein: CASLRTGADYNEQFF. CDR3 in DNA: TGTGCCAGCTTACGGACAGGGGCGGATTACAATGAGCAGTTCTTC.